This T cell receptor beta chain was identified in a study of regulatory T cells in long-lasting Graves disease. Overall study results and limits: Newly diagnosed patients shared more than 750 public clonotypes; persistent patients shared approximately 2,700.

Time point given: newly diagnosed GD, antithyroid drugs for less than 3 months. The TCR library was made from RNA that had been extracted from PBMCs in TRIzol. An endocrinology department located in Xi'an, China, was where the patients came from. The CDR3 extends over 14 amino acids. Germline V gene lookup returns CDR1 SGHDT and CDR2 YYEEEE. V shed 4 bases, J shed 2 bases, and the junction held 6 bases outside the gene matches. This clonotype was counted at least ten times. What it binds is unknown. Arm-PCR of CDR3 regions with iRepertoire HTBI primers generated TCR beta libraries. TCRdb independently ran MiXCR on the multiplex PCR reads; one entry per CDR3 protein. The profile shows around 360,000 distinct CDR3 sequences, around 16% of them singletons. The data were also submitted as part of a second study, on T cells in Graves' hyperthyroidism and ophthalmopathy. From that second work: Within blood appeared most thyroid clonotypes that had expanded above 0.001.

The receptor was derived from a woman aged 18-29 years with Graves disease. The sample here was peripheral blood mononuclear cells (PBMCs), taken at new diagnosis, from a patient treated with antithyroid drugs. The rearrangement links TRBV5-6 to TRBJ2-7, with 7 bases identical to TRBD2. The CDR3 here is CASSPEAGTYEQYF. In DNA form, the CDR3 reads TGTGCCAGCAGCCCCGAAGCGGGGACCTACGAGCAGTACTTC.